These T cell receptor beta chains were read from a single sample in a study of beta chain features in type 1 diabetes. Using immunoSEQ multiplex PCR, the repertoire was profiled, and TCRdb retains in-frame clones only, with some absent. Seen here are about 240,000 clones, 25% to 30% observed once, and the top ten hold roughly 4%. Sequencing was done on a sample of central memory CD4+ T cells from blood. All receptors come from a man aged 25-45 years in good health. The CDR3 runs from the conserved cysteine through the conserved F or W. Each record gives: V gene, CDR3 protein.

TRBV6-6 | CASSPRQGNRETQYF
TRBV4-1 | CASSQEASGTSTDTQYF
TRBV29-1 | CSVGQAYEQYF
TRBV7-8 | CASSSGQATNTGELFF
TRBV6-1 | CASRTKQGKAEAFF
TRBV9 | CASSSGGGEQFF
TRBV2 | CASSEARPSGNHEQYF
TRBV30 | CAWSAHTTEAFF
TRBV10-3 | CAISGSGILEGSYEQYF
TRBV9 | CASSVLGGYTQYF
TRBV21-1 | CASKRERGYSNQPQHF
TRBV25-1 | CASSGFKNIQYF
TRBV30 | CAWRTDLSSYEQYF
TRBV10-3 | CAISDGDSNSPLHF
TRBV27 | CASSSPRISTDTQYF
TRBV10-3 | CAISPGPLEQYF
TRBV29-1 | CSVLSSGGYTF
TRBV5-1 | CASSAGGAYNEQFF
TRBV29-1 | CSAQPMGQGTEAFF
TRBV5-4 | CASSLAGAAAQETQYF
TRBV5-4 | CASTPRTGQQETQYF
TRBV30 | CAGSGSSGNTIYF
TRBV7-9 | CASRRTGTGELFF
TRBV7-2 | CASSEGLASDTQYF
TRBV7-2 | CASSDRGGGELFF
TRBV30 | CAWRGNSGNTIYF
TRBV5-1 | CASSLFGDNQPQHF
TRBV29-1 | CSSQAGENEQFF
TRBV7-2 | CASSLAALTDTQYF
TRBV28 | CATIGTVAYEQYF
TRBV6-4 | CASSAPTSHSPYEQYF
TRBV2 | CASSEPPGQSNQPQHF
TRBV7-2 | CASSPKTGTYEQYF
TRBV28 | CASSLWDEQYF
TRBV4-3 | CASSQTIGGNQPQHF
TRBV19 | CATGENGYGYTF
TRBV6-5 | CASSGTDNQPQHF
TRBV29-1 | CSVDRGNEQFF
TRBV19 | CASKPSGANVLTF
TRBV15 | CATSSGSQETQYF
TRBV2 | CASSDGRGNQPQHF
TRBV18 | CASSPTGPDGYTF
TRBV2 | CASKVQGRTYEQYF
TRBV29-1 | CSVTDTVESGHTDTQYF
TRBV18 | CASSPGGQAFGETQYF
TRBV25-1 | CASSEPKIETQYF
TRBV7-9 | CASSKGASSYNEQFF
TRBV19 | CASSPAEMGSYEQYF